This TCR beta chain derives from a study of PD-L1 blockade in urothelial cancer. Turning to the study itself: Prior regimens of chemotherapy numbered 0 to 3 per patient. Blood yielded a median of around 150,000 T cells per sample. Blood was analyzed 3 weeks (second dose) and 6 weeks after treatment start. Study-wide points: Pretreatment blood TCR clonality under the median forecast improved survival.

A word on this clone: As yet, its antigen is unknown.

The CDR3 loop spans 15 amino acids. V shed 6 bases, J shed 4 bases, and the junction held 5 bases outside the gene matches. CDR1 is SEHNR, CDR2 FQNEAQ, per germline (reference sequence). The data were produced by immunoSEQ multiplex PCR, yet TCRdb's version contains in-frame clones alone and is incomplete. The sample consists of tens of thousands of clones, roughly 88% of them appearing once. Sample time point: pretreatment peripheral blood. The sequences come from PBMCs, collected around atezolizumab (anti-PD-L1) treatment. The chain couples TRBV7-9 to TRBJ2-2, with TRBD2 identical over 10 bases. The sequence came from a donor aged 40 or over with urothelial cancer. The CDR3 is CASRASGSRTGELFF. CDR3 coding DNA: TGTGCCAGCAGGGCTAGCGGGAGTCGCACCGGGGAGCTGTTTTTT.